Here is one T cell receptor (beta chain) with its context. This specimen comes from a study of blood T cell repertoires in COVID-19. Study summary: Some COVID-19 samples were acute and others convalescent; all came from the United States, Italy and Spain. In each case, the material was cDNA or gDNA derived from T cells, B-cell-depleted T cells, or PBMCs.

Assignment of participants to cohorts was predicated upon participant-reported clinical history. In the original workflow: Nucleated cell number was recorded as an estimate derived from reference gene primer amplification. Profiled with immunoSEQ multiplex PCR; TCRdb holds only in-frame clones, not every one. The V and J calls and the clone size are those of that table, but D and trimming were determined from the DNA. The top ten clones hold about 6.3% of a sample with roughly 250,000 clones, roughly 87% of them seen once. CDR1 and CDR2 from the germline V gene are LNHDA and SQIVND (reference sequence). J was trimmed by 8 bases and V by 0 bases; bases with no gene match: 7. The CDR3 spans 16 residues.

Material: PBMCs or T cells enriched from blood (not recorded which). The source is a woman aged 25 to 39 with acute COVID-19. J is TRBJ2-1 and V is TRBV19; 10 bases agree with TRBD2. Here the CDR3 DNA reads TGTGCCAGTAGTATAGATCGAGCGGGGGGGGCGCATGAGCAGTTCTTC. This gives the protein CASSIDRAGGAHEQFF.